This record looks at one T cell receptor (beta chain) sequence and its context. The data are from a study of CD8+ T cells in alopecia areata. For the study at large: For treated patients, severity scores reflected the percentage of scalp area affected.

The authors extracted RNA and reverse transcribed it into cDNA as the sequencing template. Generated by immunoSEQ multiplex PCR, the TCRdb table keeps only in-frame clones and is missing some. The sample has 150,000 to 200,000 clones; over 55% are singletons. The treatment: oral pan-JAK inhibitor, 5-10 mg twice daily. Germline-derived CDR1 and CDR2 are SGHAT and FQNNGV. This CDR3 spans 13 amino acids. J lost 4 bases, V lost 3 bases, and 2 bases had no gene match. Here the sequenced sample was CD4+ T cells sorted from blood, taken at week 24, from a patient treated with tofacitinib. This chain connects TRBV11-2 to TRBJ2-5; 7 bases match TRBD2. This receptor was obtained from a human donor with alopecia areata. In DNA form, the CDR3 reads TGTGCCAGCAGCTTTGGGGGGGGAGAGACCCAGTACTTC. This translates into CASSFGGGETQYF.